The T cell receptor beta chain described here comes from a study of blood T cell repertoires in COVID-19 (dated by TCRdb to between 2020 and 2021). At the level of the whole study: The collaborator samples originated in the United States, Italy and Spain and spanned the acute and convalescent phases of COVID-19. The material from the prospective study consisted of cDNA or gDNA derived from T cells, B-cell-depleted T cells, or PBMCs. Deeply sampled blood TCRbeta repertoires from subjects exposed to, actively infected with, or recovered from COVID-19 were included in the dataset. The repertoires were released in a freely available public database meant as a resource for research on the immune response to SARS-CoV-2. The samples were drawn from two sources: the first 160 participants of the ongoing ImmuneRACE study, and fewer than 1,500 subjects contributed by 6 global collaborators. Sample metadata almost always included a de-identified subject ID, COVID-19 status, age in years and sex. Where available, HLA class I and class II types were obtained from metadata supplied by the sample provider rather than from assay-based typing. Here is what the overall study found, with its caveats: The amount of clinical and demographic metadata varied by source and participant and was provided uncurated.

A note on this clone: It lacks a known antigen. It has no much larger one-base neighbor in the sample; base qualities were not kept. This same CDR3 is encoded by further DNA sequences in the sample.

Each collaborating institution followed its own protocols to collect whole blood in K2EDTA tubes. For TCRbeta analysis, collaborator samples were shipped as frozen whole blood, as isolated PBMCs, or as DNA extracted from either sample type. TCRbeta CDR3 regions were amplified from genomic DNA by means of the immunoSEQ Assay, a bias-controlled multiplex PCR. In the paper's pipeline: Within the assay, amplification of reference gene primers was used to estimate how many nucleated cells each sample contained. Sequence reads were collapsed and filtered to measure the absolute abundance of every unique TCRbeta CDR3 rearrangement. Productive Simpson clonality was computed per sample as the square root of Simpson's diversity index over productive rearrangements. Here the immuneACCESS table is served through TCRdb, limited to in-frame sequences with V and J called. Missing clones are a known gap in these copies; in checked studies unresolved V genes cover under half, and the rest lacks a known reason. D and trimming were read from the DNA, whereas the V and J calls and clone size are those reported in that table. Within this sample are around 130,000 clones, with approximately 90% of them counted one time only. Less than 20% of the sample comes from the top ten.

This TCR derives from a man aged 50 to 60 with active or convalescent COVID-19. The source material was peripheral blood.

The CDR3 amino acid sequence is: CASSLGQSYEQYF. The DNA sequence is given as TGCGCCAGCAGCTTGGGACAGTCCTACGAGCAGTACTTC. This chain is built from TRBV5-1 and TRBJ2-7; the D region possibly corresponds to TRBD1 (5 bases align). The junction shows trimming of 0 bases on V and 1 base on J, plus 5 bases between the germline ends. Sequences SGHRS (CDR1) and YFSETQ (CDR2) are obtained from the germline V gene. The CDR3 holds 13 amino acids from the cysteine to the phenylalanine. Only the CDR3 part of the read is kept: 39 bases, read in frame from the first base.